Listed below are T cell receptor beta chains from one sample, sequenced in a study of T cells after yellow fever vaccination. TCRdb re-called the 5' RACE reads with MiXCR, one entry per CDR3 protein. The data contain about 300,000 distinct CDR3 sequences, 8.7% of them singletons. The sequencing here drew on CD4+ T cells sorted from PBMCs, taken 5 days after the yellow fever booster vaccination. These receptors were taken from a young man who received the YFV17D yellow fever vaccine. Each CDR3 is given with its conserved first and last residue. The D gene is left open where the match is weak. Not all rows give a size; the values are once, few, many and, for expanded clones, a class.

D: TRBD1
J: TRBJ2-3
size: .
V: TRBV7-8
DNA: TGTGCCAGCAGGGACCGTATAGGCAGGGGGCGAACAGATACGCAGTATTTT
CDR3: CASRDRIGRGRTDTQYF

D: .
J: TRBJ2-5
size: .
V: TRBV5-4
DNA: TGTGCCAGCAGCTTGGAGCCGACGGGCCAAGAGACCCAGTACTTC
CDR3: CASSLEPTGQETQYF

D: .
J: TRBJ2-6
size: once
V: TRBV5-1
DNA: TGCGCCAGCAGCTTGGGTCCGGCTGGGGCCAACGTCCTGACTTTC
CDR3: CASSLGPAGANVLTF

D: .
J: TRBJ1-1
size: .
V: TRBV29-1
DNA: TGCAGCGTCCGGGCGCGGAACCTGAACACTGAAGCTTTCTTT
CDR3: CSVRARNLNTEAFF

D: .
J: TRBJ2-3
size: many
V: TRBV2
DNA: TGTGCCAGCAGTGGCCTTGAGACGCAGTATTTT
CDR3: CASSGLETQYF

D: TRBD2
J: TRBJ2-1
size: .
V: TRBV5-4
DNA: TGTGCCAGCAGCTTGGGACTAGCGGGAAATGAGCAGTTCTTC
CDR3: CASSLGLAGNEQFF

D: .
J: TRBJ1-1
size: .
V: TRBV12-3/TRBV12-4
DNA: TGTGCCAGCAGTCTCTACGGGGGGTCCGGCACTGAAGCTTTCTTT
CDR3: CASSLYGGSGTEAFF

D: .
J: TRBJ1-1
size: few
V: TRBV5-1
DNA: TGCGCCAGCAGCTCAAACAAGGCTGTTTTAGGCACTGAAGCTTTCTTT
CDR3: CASSSNKAVLGTEAFF

D: TRBD2
J: TRBJ2-5
size: .
V: TRBV12-3/TRBV12-4
DNA: TGTGCCAGCGGGTTAGCGGGGGTCCAAGAGACCCAGTACTTC
CDR3: CASGLAGVQETQYF

D: .
J: TRBJ1-1
size: .
V: TRBV20-1
DNA: TGCAGTGCTAGTGTCTGGCAGGGAATCACTGAAGCTTTCTTT
CDR3: CSASVWQGITEAFF

D: .
J: TRBJ2-3
size: few
V: TRBV6-2/TRBV6-3
DNA: TGTGCCAGCAGTTACTGGCAGGGTACGGATACGCAGTATTTT
CDR3: CASSYWQGTDTQYF

D: .
J: TRBJ2-5
size: many
V: TRBV12-3/TRBV12-4
DNA: TGTGCCAGCAGCCGGGACCAAGAGACCCAGTACTTC
CDR3: CASSRDQETQYF

D: .
J: TRBJ1-5
size: many
V: TRBV6-2/TRBV6-3
DNA: TGTGCCAGCAGCGACGAGGGACGGCCCAGTCAGCCCCAGCATTTT
CDR3: CASSDEGRPSQPQHF

D: .
J: TRBJ2-6
size: few
V: TRBV29-1
DNA: TGCAGCGCCGCAATTTCTGGGGCCAACGTCCTGACTTTC
CDR3: CSAAISGANVLTF

D: .
J: TRBJ2-7
size: .
V: TRBV7-3
DNA: TGTGCCAGCAGCTTTGGCGGCGCTGACGAGCAGTACTTC
CDR3: CASSFGGADEQYF

D: TRBD2
J: TRBJ2-3
size: few
V: TRBV18
DNA: TGTGCCAGCTCACCACCGTATAGCGGGGGGGCCCCAGATACGCAGTATTTT
CDR3: CASSPPYSGGAPDTQYF

D: .
J: TRBJ1-2
size: many
V: TRBV4-3
DNA: TGCGCCAGCAGCCAAGACAGAACCGCCTATGGCTACACCTTC
CDR3: CASSQDRTAYGYTF

D: .
J: TRBJ2-3
size: .
V: TRBV24-1
DNA: TGTGCCACCAGTGATTTGCCTAAAGAGGGGGTGCCAGATACGCAGTATTTT
CDR3: CATSDLPKEGVPDTQYF

D: TRBD2
J: TRBJ2-5
size: .
V: TRBV7-2
DNA: TGTGCCAGCAGCTCCCCTAGCGGGGGGGCGAAGGAGACCCAGTACTTC
CDR3: CASSSPSGGAKETQYF

D: .
J: TRBJ1-6
size: many
V: TRBV7-2
DNA: TGTGCCAGCAGCTCCCCGTCTAGGGGTGGGGCCTCACCCCTCCACTTT
CDR3: CASSSPSRGGASPLHF

D: .
J: TRBJ1-5
size: .
V: TRBV5-6
DNA: TGTGCCAGCAGCCTCAGGGTGGCCGATCAGCCCCAGCATTTT
CDR3: CASSLRVADQPQHF

D: .
J: TRBJ2-2
size: .
V: TRBV4-2
DNA: TGTGCCAGCAGTCGGACGGGGCCCCGTTGGGGGGAGCTGTTTTTT
CDR3: CASSRTGPRWGELFF

D: .
J: TRBJ2-1
size: few
V: TRBV7-6
DNA: TGTGCCAGCAGCTTAGGGGCCTTGAGGGGGGGTTACAATGAGCAGTTCTTC
CDR3: CASSLGALRGGYNEQFF

D: TRBD1
J: TRBJ1-3
size: .
V: TRBV5-8
DNA: TGTGCCAGCAGCCAACAGGGGCCTGGAAACACCATATATTTT
CDR3: CASSQQGPGNTIYF

D: TRBD1
J: TRBJ1-1
size: .
V: TRBV20-1
DNA: TGCAGTGCTAGGGGACAGGGGGCAACTGAAGCTTTCTTT
CDR3: CSARGQGATEAFF

D: TRBD2
J: TRBJ2-3
size: few
V: TRBV11-2
DNA: TGTGCCAGCAGCTTAATCCCCAGAGCGGGGGGCACAGATACGCAGTATTTT
CDR3: CASSLIPRAGGTDTQYF

D: .
J: TRBJ1-1
size: few
V: TRBV11-1
DNA: TGTGCCAGCAGCTTAATGGGCGGCGCCACTGAAGCTTTCTTT
CDR3: CASSLMGGATEAFF